Listed here are 30 T cell receptor beta chains from one sample, sequenced in a study of OX40 agonist ivuxolimab in advanced cancers. Sequenced by immunoSEQ multiplex PCR; TCRdb stores in-frame clones only, minus some. The sample has fewer than 130,000 clones, approximately 89% seen once. The source material was CD4+ or CD8+ T cells sorted from blood, sampled in a trial of the OX40 agonist ivuxolimab. Receptors were obtained from an adult with an advanced solid tumor such as melanoma, head and neck, liver or kidney cancer.

The chain has TRBV10-3 and TRBJ1-3, with 7 bases that match TRBD1. V was clipped by 4 bases and J by 3 bases; unmatched bases: 6. CDR3 length: 15 residues. Germline CDR1 reads ENHRY; CDR2 reads SYGVKD. CDR3 nucleotide sequence: TGTGCCATCAGTGGGGGGACAGTGAGTGGAAACACCATATATTTT. Its protein product is CAISGGTVSGNTIYF.

V and J are TRBV7-7 and TRBJ2-3; 7 bases are shared with TRBD2. The germline V gene has CDR1 SSHAT and CDR2 FNYEAQ (reference sequence). This CDR3 region has 13 residues. DNA of the CDR3: TGTGCTATAGCAGCGGGAAGAACAGATACGCAGTATTTT. This translates into CAIAAGRTDTQYF.

The chain has TRBV30 and TRBJ2-2, with unresolved D. The CDR3 sequence is 16 residues long. Germline V gene lookup returns CDR1 GTSNPN and CDR2 SVGIG (reference sequence). The germline V and J ends were trimmed by 4 bases and 7 bases, with 22 bases remaining between them. The chain's CDR3 is CAWISASGESFGELFF. The CDR3 bases are TGTGCCTGGATTTCCGCTTCGGGCGAATCGTTCGGGGAGCTGTTTTTT. Looking up the rest from reference TRBV30 and TRBJ2-2 gives the full variable domain: SQTIHQWPATLVQPVGSPLSLECTVEGTSNPNLYWYRQAAGRGLQLLFYSVGIGQISSEVPQNLSASRPQDRQFILSSKKLLLSDSGFYLCAWISASGESFGELFFGEGSRLTVL.

This chain connects TRBV7-9 to TRBJ2-3, with 8 positions matching TRBD2. The CDR3 has 16 amino acids. Germline trimming cut 3 bases from V and 5 bases from J; bases unmatched to any gene: 10. Germline CDR1 SEHNR, CDR2 FQNEAQ (reference sequence). Here the CDR3 reads CASSLGFGGRRDTQYF. The CDR3 DNA reads as TGTGCCAGCAGCTTGGGATTTGGCGGGAGGAGAGATACGCAGTATTTT.

This clone has just one count. CDR3 in amino acids: CASSTDSYSTDTQYF. DNA of the CDR3: TGTGCCAGCAGCACCGACAGCTATAGCACAGATACGCAGTATTTT. This sequence joins TRBV7-9 and TRBJ2-3; a weak D match, TRBD1 (5 bases). There are 15 residues in the CDR3. Deletions cut 5 bases from V and 0 bases from J, with 12 bases between. Looked up from germline, CDR1 is SEHNR and CDR2 is FQNEAQ (reference sequence).

The CDR3 region is CASSLVARGTDTQYF. In nucleotides, the CDR3 is TGTGCCAGCAGTTTAGTGGCACGGGGCACAGATACGCAGTATTTT. The chain employs TRBV27 and TRBJ2-3; D ambiguous. Germline CDR1 MNHEY, CDR2 SMNVEV (reference sequence). This CDR3 is built from 15 residues. V was clipped by 2 bases and J by 1 base, with 10 bases between them.

CDR3 DNA sequence: TGTGCCTGGGGGGCTGAAGAAAAACTGTTTTTT. Translating gives CAWGAEEKLFF. The chain uses TRBV30 and TRBJ1-4, with a possible D match to TRBD1 (5 bases). This CDR3 is 11 amino acids long. V dropped 5 bases and J dropped 8 bases, with 9 bases sitting between them. Germline values: CDR1 GTSNPN, CDR2 SVGIG (reference sequence).

This clone was counted only a few times. The CDR3 sequence is CASSSTSDEQYF. The CDR3, as DNA: TGCGCCAGCAGCTCGACAAGTGACGAGCAGTACTTC. This chain connects TRBV5-1 to TRBJ2-7; D is undetermined. The CDR3 spans 12 residues. Trimming removed 3 bases from V and 5 bases from J, with 9 bases in between. Germline V gene sequence: CDR1 SGHRS, CDR2 YFSETQ.

The V call is TRBV6-6, the J call TRBJ2-7; D not resolved. The V end was cut by 7 bases, the J end by 1 base, with 14 bases between. Germline V gene data show CDR1 as MNHNY and CDR2 as SVGAGI (reference sequence). The CDR3 totals 14 residues. The DNA of the CDR3 is TGTGCCAGCAAATTGGTTGGGGAATCCTACGAGCAGTACTTC. Protein product: CASKLVGESYEQYF.

This clone was counted only a few times. This chain links TRBV18 with TRBJ1-3; D possibly corresponds to TRBD1 (5 bases). V was shortened by 2 bases and J by 4 bases, with 9 bases between the two germline ends. There are 14 residues in the CDR3. CDR1 and CDR2 (germline): KGHSH, LQKENI. The CDR3 here is CASSPSGAGNTIYF. In DNA, the CDR3 is TGTGCCAGCTCACCATCCGGGGCCGGAAACACCATATATTTT.

The V call is TRBV27, the J call TRBJ2-3; weak D call: TRBD1 (6 bases). There are 12 residues in the CDR3. Germline V gene data show CDR1 as MNHEY and CDR2 as SMNVEV (reference sequence). Trimming removed 6 bases at V and 10 bases at J, with 14 bases between. For the CDR3, the DNA is TGTGCCAGCAGGGGAGAGGGGGTAGCGCAGTATTTT. Protein sequence: CASRGEGVAQYF.

This sequence joins TRBV6-6 and TRBJ2-5, with 11 bases aligning to TRBD1. The V segment lost 6 bases and the J segment 4 bases; nucleotides outside the gene matches: 7. CDR1 is MNHNY, CDR2 SVGAGI, per germline (reference sequence). The CDR3 has 15 amino acids. The CDR3 DNA follows: TGTGCCAGCAGGTGGGACAGGGGGAGCGGAGAGACCCAGTACTTC. It specifies CASRWDRGSGETQYF.

The CDR3 DNA reads as TGTGCCAGCAGTTTGATCCCGAACACTGAAGCTTTCTTT. It codes for CASSLIPNTEAFF. The rearrangement links TRBV6-5 to TRBJ1-1; unclear D gene. The CDR3 loop spans 13 amino acids. V lost 4 bases to trimming and J lost 1 base, with 7 bases between them. Germline assignment: CDR1 MNHEY and CDR2 SVGAGI.

V is TRBV2 and J is TRBJ1-4; D is undetermined. The CDR3 runs to 14 residues. CDR1 SNHLY and CDR2 FYNNEI come from the germline V gene. V was cut by 5 bases and J by 7 bases, with 14 bases left in between. The CDR3 DNA reads TGTGCCAGCAGTCTAAAGAGGGCCGGTGAAAAACTGTTTTTT. Amino acid sequence: CASSLKRAGEKLFF.

The chain recombines TRBV9 with TRBJ1-1, with 10 bases fitting TRBD1. Looked up from germline, CDR1 is SGDLS and CDR2 is YYNGEE. Unmatched junction bases numbered 5, after V lost 0 bases and J lost 0 bases. The CDR3 contains 17 residues. The CDR3 reads CASSVDGTGDLNTEAFF. CDR3 bases: TGTGCCAGCAGCGTAGACGGGACAGGGGATCTGAACACTGAAGCTTTCTTT.

J is TRBJ2-7 and V is TRBV21-1; the D call TRBD1 from the table was never checked on the DNA. TRBV21-1 is recorded as a pseudogene. This CDR3 has 16 residues. CDR3 residues: CASSTITGKISYEQYF. In DNA form, the CDR3 reads TGTGCCAGCAGCACAATCACAGGGAAAATCTCCTACGAGCAGTACTTC.

This chain uses TRBV19 with TRBJ2-3, with a possible D match to TRBD2 (6 bases). The CDR3 is 15 residues long. V gave up 0 bases and J gave up 4 bases, with 11 bases separating them. Germline lookup yields CDR1 LNHDA and CDR2 SQIVND (reference sequence). CDR3 protein: CASSIDLVAADTQYF. As DNA, the CDR3 is TGTGCCAGTAGTATAGATCTGGTAGCGGCAGATACGCAGTATTTT.

Only one count was recorded for this clone. The chain has TRBV30 and TRBJ2-1, with 8 bases that match TRBD2. The V and J ends lost 3 bases and 7 bases, in that order; junction bases with no gene match: 8. Germline V lookup: CDR1 GTSNPN, CDR2 SVGIG (reference sequence). The CDR3 loop spans 14 amino acids. CDR3 protein: CAWRTSGRWNEQFF. The CDR3 region has the DNA TGTGCCTGGAGAACTAGCGGCAGATGGAATGAGCAGTTCTTC.

This clone turned up a few times. Other DNA sequences within the sample encode an identical CDR3. This chain uses TRBV6-5 with TRBJ1-1; D is possibly TRBD1 (6 bases). This CDR3 contains 14 residues. Germline V CDR1 and CDR2: MNHEY, SVGAGI. V lost 6 bases, J lost 0 bases, and 11 bases lay in between. The CDR3 nucleotides are TGTGCCAGCAGCCTACAGGGAATGAACACTGAAGCTTTCTTT. The encoded protein is CASSLQGMNTEAFF.

The gene calls are TRBV6-6 and TRBJ1-1, with D possibly matching TRBD1 (6 bases). Germline V gene data show CDR1 as MNHNY and CDR2 as SVGAGI (reference sequence). Trimming took 5 bases from V and 1 from J, leaving 11 bases between them. There are 14 residues in the CDR3. The CDR3 nucleotides read TGTGCCAGCAGTAACAGGGATTGGAACACTGAAGCTTTCTTT. It encodes CASSNRDWNTEAFF.

This chain joins TRBV6-5 and TRBJ2-5; the D gene is possibly TRBD1 (6 bases). Germline V gene lookup returns CDR1 MNHEY and CDR2 SVGAGI. This CDR3 is built from 16 residues. Trimming took off 3 bases at V and 4 bases at J, with 18 bases between the two ends. The CDR3 loop reads CASSYTLTGQGETQYF. CDR3 coding DNA: TGTGCCAGCAGTTATACCTTAACGGGACAAGGAGAGACCCAGTACTTC.

The rearrangement joins TRBV6-5 to TRBJ1-2, with a possible D match to TRBD1 (5 bases). The CDR3 consists of 14 residues. The germline V gene encodes CDR1 MNHEY and CDR2 SVGAGI. Deletions cut 6 bases from V and 7 bases from J, with 18 bases between. The CDR3: CASRDPGPKGGYTF. CDR3 sequence (DNA): TGTGCCAGCAGGGACCCGGGACCTAAGGGTGGCTACACCTTC.

The chain employs TRBV6-4 and TRBJ2-5; D perhaps matches TRBD1 (6 bases). Trimming shortened V by 6 bases and J by 4 bases, and 12 bases separated the two germline ends. The CDR3 contains 13 residues. CDR1 is MRHNA, CDR2 SNTAGT, per germline. CDR3 protein: CASSPSRGETQYF. DNA of the CDR3: TGTGCCAGCAGCCCTAGCAGGGGAGAGACCCAGTACTTC.

J is TRBJ1-1 and V is TRBV5-4; D is unclear. V lost 4 bases, J lost 3 bases, and 28 bases lay in between. The CDR3 is made up of 19 amino acids. The V gene's germline CDR1 is SGHNT and CDR2 YYREEE (reference sequence). CDR3 loop: CASSPENYGTSYFDTEAFF. The CDR3 region has the DNA TGTGCCAGCAGCCCTGAAAACTACGGTACCTCCTATTTTGACACTGAAGCTTTCTTT.

In this sample, this clone turned up once. The J gene is TRBJ2-5, the V gene TRBV7-2; a possible D gene is TRBD2 (5 bases). CDR3 size: 14 residues. CDR1 is SGHTA, CDR2 FQGNSA, per germline. Trimming removed 2 bases at V and 5 bases at J, with 12 bases between. The CDR3: CASSLWRVAETQYF. The CDR3 bases are TGTGCCAGCAGCTTATGGCGGGTGGCTGAGACCCAGTACTTC.

J is TRBJ2-7 and V is TRBV6-1; maybe TRBD2 (6 bases). Germline V gene lookup returns CDR1 MNHNS and CDR2 SASEGT. The V and J ends lost 7 bases and 1 base respectively, with 23 bases between them. This CDR3 has 17 amino acids. The CDR3 is CASNDRASERLSYEQYF. The CDR3 DNA reads as TGTGCCAGCAATGATAGGGCTAGCGAACGCCTTTCCTACGAGCAGTACTTC.

The chain joins TRBV4-3 to TRBJ1-3; no reliable D call. Trimming took 0 bases from V and 6 from J, leaving 12 bases between them. Germline V CDR1 and CDR2: LGHNA, YSLEER. This CDR3 is built from 15 residues. The CDR3 reads CASSQDPNKLNTIYF. CDR3 coding DNA: TGCGCCAGCAGCCAAGACCCAAACAAGCTAAACACCATATATTTT.

The gene calls are TRBV5-1 and TRBJ1-1, with 8 bases matching TRBD1. The CDR3 extends over 13 amino acids. V dropped 0 bases and J dropped 8; count of bases not matched to a gene: 3. The germline V gene encodes CDR1 SGHRS and CDR2 YFSETQ. The CDR3: CASSLEQGEEAFF. The CDR3 nucleotides are TGCGCCAGCAGCTTGGAACAGGGGGAGGAAGCTTTCTTT.

The rearrangement joins TRBV5-4 to TRBJ1-6; D uncertain. Between the trimmed V and J ends, which lost 3 bases and 9 bases, there was a span of 13 bases. The CDR3 sequence is 14 residues long. Germline V gene sequence: CDR1 SGHNT, CDR2 YYREEE (reference sequence). CDR3 sequence reads: CASSSGSSGSPLHF. The DNA for the CDR3 is TGTGCCAGCAGCTCTGGTTCTTCAGGTTCACCCCTCCACTTT.

The chain has TRBV10-3 and TRBJ1-5, with 7 bases aligning to TRBD1. Trimming took 3 bases from V and 7 from J; bases not matched to a gene: 9. The germline V gene encodes CDR1 ENHRY and CDR2 SYGVKD. CDR3 size: 15 residues. CDR3: CAISDPQGVSQPQHF. As DNA, the CDR3 is TGTGCCATCAGTGACCCTCAGGGGGTAAGCCAGCCCCAGCATTTT.